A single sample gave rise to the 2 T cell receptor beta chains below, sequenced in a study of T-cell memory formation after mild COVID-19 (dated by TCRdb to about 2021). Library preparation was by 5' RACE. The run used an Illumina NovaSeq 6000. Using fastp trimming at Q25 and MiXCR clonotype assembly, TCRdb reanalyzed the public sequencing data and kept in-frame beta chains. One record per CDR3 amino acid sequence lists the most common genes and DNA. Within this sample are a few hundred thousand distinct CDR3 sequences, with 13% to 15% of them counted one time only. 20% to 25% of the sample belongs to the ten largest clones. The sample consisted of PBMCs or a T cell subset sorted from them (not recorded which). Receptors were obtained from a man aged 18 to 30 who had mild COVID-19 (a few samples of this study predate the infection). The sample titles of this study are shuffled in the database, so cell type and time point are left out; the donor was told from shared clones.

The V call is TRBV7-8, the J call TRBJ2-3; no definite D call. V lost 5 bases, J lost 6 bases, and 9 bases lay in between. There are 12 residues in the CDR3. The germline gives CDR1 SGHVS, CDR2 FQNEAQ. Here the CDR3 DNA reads TGTGCCAGCAGCAAGGGTGGGGATACGCAGTATTTT. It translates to CASSKGGDTQYF.

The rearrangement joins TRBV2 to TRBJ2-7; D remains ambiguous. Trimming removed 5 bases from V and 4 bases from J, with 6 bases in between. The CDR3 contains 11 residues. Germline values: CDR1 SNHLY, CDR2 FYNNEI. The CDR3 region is CASSPIYEQYV. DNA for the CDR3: TGTGCCAGCAGTCCGATTTACGAGCAGTACGTC.